The 9 T cell receptor beta chains in this list originate from one sample, sequenced in a study of blood T cell repertoires in COVID-19. The data were produced by immunoSEQ multiplex PCR, yet TCRdb's version contains in-frame clones alone and is incomplete. The table lists around 76,000 clones, roughly 85% of them singletons. The sequenced sample consisted of peripheral blood. The source is a man at least 80 years old with acute or convalescent COVID-19.

This clone has a handful of counts. This sequence joins TRBV7-9 and TRBJ1-1; no reliable D call. The CDR3 runs to 12 residues. The V end was cut by 7 bases, the J end by 3 bases, with 9 bases between. Germline CDR1 and CDR2: SEHNR and FQNEAQ (reference sequence). For the CDR3, the DNA is TGTGCCAGCACCCTAATGGACACTGAAGCTTTCTTT. Its protein is CASTLMDTEAFF.

The V gene is TRBV29-1, the J gene TRBJ2-3, with D possibly TRBD2 on 6 matching bases. The CDR3 length is 17 residues. V lost 2 bases to trimming and J lost 2 bases, with 20 bases between them. CDR1 SQVTM and CDR2 ANQGSEA come from the germline V gene. CDR3: CSVEPFRDSFNTDTQYF. The DNA of the CDR3 is TGCAGCGTTGAACCTTTTAGGGACTCCTTTAACACAGATACGCAGTATTTT.

V gene TRBV4-2 combines with J gene TRBJ2-3; 14 bases agree with TRBD2. V shed 1 base, J shed 4 bases, and the junction held 13 bases outside the gene matches. Germline CDR1 LGHNA, CDR2 YNFKEQ. The CDR3 covers 20 residues. The CDR3 sequence: CASSQGKETSGGAVPDTQYF. CDR3 sequence (DNA): TGTGCCAGCAGCCAAGGGAAGGAGACTAGCGGGGGGGCGGTCCCAGATACGCAGTATTTT.

This clone was detected once. V is TRBV18 and J is TRBJ2-3; 10 bases map to TRBD2. The germline gives CDR1 KGHSH, CDR2 LQKENI. This CDR3 region has 16 residues. Trimming at V came to 1 base and at J to 0 bases, leaving 1 base not matched to a gene. The CDR3 spells CASSPLAGGSTDTQYF. CDR3 coding DNA: TGTGCCAGCTCACCACTAGCGGGGGGTAGCACAGATACGCAGTATTTT.

The chain is built from TRBV21-1 and TRBJ2-7; the table's D call TRBD1 went unverified against the DNA. TRBV21-1 is marked as a pseudogene. CDR3 length: 16 residues. Here the CDR3 reads CASSKLFQRGPYEQYF. The CDR3 nucleotides read TGTGCCAGCAGCAAATTGTTTCAGAGGGGGCCCTACGAGCAGTACTTC.

In DNA form, the CDR3 reads TGCGCCAGCAGCCACCTGCTGAGCGGGGGGGCCGAAGATACGCAGTATTTT. Protein product: CASSHLLSGGAEDTQYF. J is TRBJ2-3 and V is TRBV4-3; 10 positions match TRBD2. After removal of 3 bases from V and 5 bases from J, the junction contained 11 bases not matched to a gene. CDR3 length: 17 residues. Germline-derived CDR1 and CDR2 are LGHNA and YSLEER.

The rearrangement links TRBV7-2 to TRBJ1-2; D may be TRBD1 (6 bases). The CDR3 has 17 amino acids. In germline, CDR1 is SGHTA, CDR2 FQGNSA. Trimming took 5 bases from V and 5 from J, leaving 24 bases between them. The CDR3 sequence is CASSRGGSAGQPYGYTF. Here the CDR3 DNA reads TGTGCCAGCAGCCGTGGGGGTTCGGCCGGACAGCCGTATGGCTACACCTTC.

This chain uses TRBV28 with TRBJ1-2; 7 nucleotides match TRBD1. Germline V CDR1 and CDR2: MDHEN, SYDVKM. The CDR3 has 15 amino acids. The ends lost 6 bases at V and 4 bases at J; junction bases unmatched: 11. CDR3 sequence (DNA): TGTGCCAGCAGCAATTACAGGGGATCAAGCTATGGCTACACCTTC. It codes for CASSNYRGSSYGYTF.

The V gene is TRBV18, the J gene TRBJ2-5; 8 bases are shared with TRBD1. The trim removed 1 base at V and 4 bases at J, leaving 5 bases unmatched. There are 15 residues in the CDR3. Germline V gene data show CDR1 as KGHSH and CDR2 as LQKENI. The CDR3 protein is CASSPRTDRGETQYF. The CDR3 coding sequence is TGTGCCAGCTCACCACGTACAGACAGGGGAGAGACCCAGTACTTC.